One and the same sample provided the 26 T cell receptor beta chains below, sequenced in a study of post-analysis software for immune sequencing data. Study outcomes and limitations: TRBV segments more frequent in patients than in controls numbered roughly 5 and included TRBV5-6, TRBV5-1 and TRBV20-1.

Unique molecular identifiers featured in each of the TCR beta cDNA libraries. Each CDR3 protein gets one entry after TCRdb re-called the PCR reads with MiXCR. The table lists hundreds of thousands of distinct CDR3 sequences, roughly 29% of them singletons. Which antigens these TCRs recognize remains unknown. What was sequenced was blood. The receptors were sampled from a girl between 10 and 17 years old with multiple sclerosis.

This clonotype was picked up many times. V and J are TRBV29-1 and TRBJ1-1; 7 bases map to TRBD1. This CDR3 has 14 amino acids. Per the germline V gene, CDR1 is SQVTM and CDR2 is ANQGSEA. With V trimmed by 6 bases and J by 2 bases, 9 bases remained unmatched. The CDR3 bases are TGCAGCGTCCATCCGACAGGGTCCAACACTGAAGCTTTCTTT. Its protein product is CSVHPTGSNTEAFF.

V gene TRBV12-3 or TRBV12-4 combines with J gene TRBJ1-1; TRBD1 matches at 7 bases. J was trimmed by 11 bases and V by 5 bases; bases with no gene match: 5. The CDR3 extends over 11 amino acids. The CDR3 DNA reads as TGTGCCAGCAGTCCCGGACAGGAGGCTTTCTTT. Translated, it gives CASSPGQEAFF.

This clonotype was picked up a small number of times. The rearrangement links TRBV5-6 to TRBJ1-5; D perhaps matches TRBD1 (5 bases). Germline assignment: CDR1 SGHDT and CDR2 YYEEEE. V gave up 3 bases and J gave up 4 bases, with 11 bases separating them. The CDR3 length is 14 residues. CDR3 in amino acids: CASSSGLRNQPQHF. For the CDR3, the DNA is TGTGCCAGCAGCTCGGGACTGCGAAATCAGCCCCAGCATTTT.

This clonotype appeared many times. The V gene is TRBV29-1, the J gene TRBJ2-3; TRBD1 agrees at 10 bases. V lost 3 bases and J lost 2; bases outside the gene matches: 2. CDR3 length: 14 amino acids. CDR1 and CDR2 (germline): SQVTM, ANQGSEA. CDR3 in amino acids: CSVETGGSTDTQYF. In DNA form, the CDR3 reads TGCAGCGTTGAGACAGGGGGCTCCACAGATACGCAGTATTTT.

The sample holds a few counts of this clonotype. The chain is built from TRBV4-3 and TRBJ2-7; TRBD2 matches at 9 bases. Germline CDR1 reads LGHNA; CDR2 reads YSLEER. The CDR3 totals 17 residues. V was pared by 0 bases and J by 2 bases, with 8 bases of the junction left unmatched. The CDR3 protein is CASSQEVVASGTYEQYF. The DNA of the CDR3 is TGCGCCAGCAGCCAAGAGGTCGTGGCTAGCGGGACCTACGAGCAGTACTTC.

The chain employs TRBV10-3 and TRBJ2-1; possible D gene TRBD2, 5 bases. V was pared by 0 bases and J by 7 bases, with 7 bases between. This CDR3 region has 13 residues. Germline CDR1 and CDR2: ENHRY and SYGVKD. The CDR3 region has the DNA TGTGCCATCAGTGAGTCTCGGGGAAATGAGCAGTTCTTC. It encodes CAISESRGNEQFF.

The chain carries TRBV4-1 and TRBJ2-3; 9 bases match TRBD1. The ends lost 0 bases at V and 6 bases at J; junction bases unmatched: 7. CDR1 MGHRA and CDR2 YSYEKL come from the germline V gene. This CDR3 has 16 amino acids. The CDR3 reads CASSQEDRGSFDTQYF. The CDR3, as DNA: TGCGCCAGCAGCCAAGAGGACAGGGGTAGCTTTGATACGCAGTATTTT.

This clonotype was counted between two and nine times. This chain joins TRBV6-5 and TRBJ1-5; 9 bases are shared with TRBD1. Germline-derived CDR1 and CDR2 are MNHEY and SVGAGI. The CDR3 runs 16 residues. V lost 5 bases to trimming and J lost 6 bases; unmatched junction nucleotides: 11. CDR3 residues: CASSTTGTGLFQPQHF. Here the CDR3 DNA reads TGTGCCAGCAGTACAACCGGGACAGGGTTGTTTCAGCCCCAGCATTTT.

The chain has TRBV3-1 and TRBJ1-2, with D unresolved. The germline CDR1 and CDR2 sequences are LGHDT and YNNKEL (reference sequence). There are 14 residues in the CDR3. The germline V and J ends were trimmed by 0 bases and 8 bases, with 13 bases remaining between them. This CDR3 reads CASSQDSRWEGYTF. For the CDR3, the DNA is TGTGCCAGCAGCCAAGATTCGCGGTGGGAAGGCTACACCTTC.

This rearrangement joins TRBV9 to TRBJ2-3; 10 nucleotides align to TRBD2. Looked up from germline, CDR1 is SGDLS and CDR2 is YYNGEE. V shed 7 bases, J shed 2 bases, and the junction held 13 bases outside the gene matches. The CDR3 totals 17 residues. CDR3 loop: CASAERASGSVTDTQYF. Written as DNA, the CDR3 is TGTGCCAGCGCAGAGAGGGCTAGCGGGAGTGTCACAGATACGCAGTATTTT.

This chain joins TRBV9 and TRBJ1-1, with D maybe TRBD1 (5 bases). The CDR3 runs 15 residues. The V gene's germline CDR1 is SGDLS and CDR2 YYNGEE. V shed 5 bases and J shed 3 bases, with 17 bases lying between them. The CDR3: CASRGTPGGDTEAFF. The DNA of the CDR3 is TGTGCCAGCAGGGGGACTCCCGGAGGGGACACTGAAGCTTTCTTT.

This rearrangement joins TRBV19 to TRBJ2-1, with D hard to call. The length of the CDR3 is 16 residues. Germline-derived CDR1 and CDR2 are LNHDA and SQIVND (reference sequence). The V end lost 2 bases, the J end lost 0 bases, and 11 bases lay between the germline ends. The CDR3, as DNA: TGTGCCAGTAGTATATCGGGTCTACTCTCCTACAATGAGCAGTTCTTC. Its protein product is CASSISGLLSYNEQFF.

This clonotype occurred a few times. The CDR3: CASSKGDGDSNQPQHF. The CDR3 DNA reads as TGTGCCAGCAGTAAAGGGGACGGGGATAGCAATCAGCCCCAGCATTTT. V usage is TRBV6-1 and J usage is TRBJ1-5; TRBD1 is a possible D gene (5 bases). V was shortened by 5 bases and J by 0 bases, with 14 bases between the two germline ends. The CDR3 has 16 residues. Germline V gene sequence: CDR1 MNHNS, CDR2 SASEGT.

Of note for this clonotype: Since a much larger clone is just one base distant, this may be a read error. This sequence joins TRBV27 and TRBJ2-7; perhaps TRBD2 as D (5 bases). This CDR3 has 17 residues. The V end lost 5 bases, the J end lost 1 base, and 21 bases lay between the germline ends. Germline lookup yields CDR1 MNHEY and CDR2 SMNVEV (reference sequence). CDR3 sequence: CASSPTQTNTYSYEQYF. The CDR3 DNA is TGTGCCAGCAGTCCTACACAGACTAATACCTATTCCTACGAGCAGTACTTC.

This clonotype was found a few times. The chain's CDR3 is CASSLSRGRDYNEQFF. CDR3 DNA sequence: TGTGCCAGCAGCTTATCACGCGGGAGGGATTACAATGAGCAGTTCTTC. This chain links TRBV7-2 with TRBJ2-1; the match to TRBD2 covers 9 bases. Germline V gives CDR1 SGHTA, CDR2 FQGNSA. The CDR3 has 16 residues. Trimming removed 2 bases from V and 4 bases from J; junction bases left unmatched: 6.

A remark on this clonotype: The germline gene is not matched at one end of the junction; a read error may be the cause. The chain links TRBV28 to TRBJ2-5; perhaps TRBD1 as D (5 bases). The J call is uncertain, as TRBJ2-7 better fits the DNA end. Germline CDR1 MDHEN, CDR2 SYDVKM. The CDR3 totals 15 residues. CDR3 region: CASSFPDRPPYEQYF. CDR3 sequence (DNA): TGTGCCAGTAGTTTCCCAGACAGACCACCCTACGAGCAGTACTTC.

This clonotype was seen a few times. The J gene is TRBJ1-1, the V gene TRBV5-1; 11 nucleotides match TRBD1. Looked up from germline, CDR1 is SGHRS and CDR2 is YFSETQ. The junction had 5 bases not matched to a gene; V was cut back by 0 bases and J by 4 bases. CDR3 length: 16 amino acids. Written as DNA, the CDR3 is TGCGCCAGCAGCTTGGCTTTGGGGACAGGGGGCACTGAAGCTTTCTTT. Translated: CASSLALGTGGTEAFF.

This clonotype was counted between two and nine times. The rearrangement links TRBV7-9 to TRBJ2-1; D not certain. The CDR3 spans 17 residues. Looked up from germline, CDR1 is SEHNR and CDR2 is FQNEAQ (reference sequence). Trimming pared 1 base from V and 2 bases from J, leaving 15 bases between. This CDR3 is CASSLDARTLTYNEQFF. The DNA for the CDR3 is TGTGCCAGCAGCTTAGACGCCCGGACCCTAACCTACAATGAGCAGTTCTTC.

On this clonotype itself: The final CDR3 position lacks the conserved phenylalanine or tryptophan, pointing to a likely read error. V is TRBV15 and J is TRBJ2-1; no clear D gene. The CDR3 covers 13 residues. V was clipped by 4 bases and J by 0 bases, with 4 bases between them. CDR1 and CDR2 from the germline V gene are LNHNV and YYDKDF (reference sequence). CDR3 in DNA: TGTGCCACCAGCAAGGGCTCCTACAATGAGCAGTTCTGC. This translates into CATSKGSYNEQFC.

This clonotype was seen at least ten times. The chain has TRBV29-1 and TRBJ2-5; D might be TRBD1 or TRBD2, each matching 7 bases. Per the germline V gene, CDR1 is SQVTM and CDR2 is ANQGSEA. The CDR3 is 13 amino acids. The V and J ends lost 5 bases and 11 bases respectively, with 21 bases between them. The CDR3 sequence is CSVSLLRGGEQYF. For the CDR3, the DNA is TGCAGCGTTTCGTTACTCAGGGGGGGAGAGCAGTACTTC.

This clonotype was seen only a few times. This CDR3 is CASSLGIGGGYEQFF. The CDR3 DNA follows: TGTGCCAGCAGCTTGGGTATAGGGGGCGGATATGAGCAGTTCTTC. V is TRBV5-5 and J is TRBJ2-1; 7 bases are a match to TRBD1. Trimming cost V 0 bases and J 8 bases; bases outside gene matches: 8. CDR1 is SGHKS and CDR2 is YYEKEE in the germline V gene (reference sequence). CDR3 length: 15 residues.

The V and J genes are TRBV12-3 or TRBV12-4 and TRBJ2-5; 7 bases line up with TRBD2. CDR3 size: 18 residues. V trimming: 3 bases; J trimming: 0 bases; junction bases outside the gene matches: 13. The CDR3 region has the DNA TGTGCCAGCAGTTTGGAAGGGTTAGGGAGGGTGTACCAAGAGACCCAGTACTTC. Protein sequence: CASSLEGLGRVYQETQYF.

This clonotype was seen more than once but under ten times. This sequence joins TRBV10-3 and TRBJ2-1; 11 nucleotides match TRBD2. CDR1 ENHRY and CDR2 SYGVKD come from the germline V gene. This CDR3 is 15 amino acids long. The junction had 0 bases not matched to a gene; V was cut back by 3 bases and J by 2 bases. The CDR3, as DNA: TGTGCCATCAGTGAACTAGCGGGGGCCTACAATGAGCAGTTCTTC. Protein: CAISELAGAYNEQFF.

The V call is TRBV20-1, the J call TRBJ2-7; D uncertain. This CDR3 has 11 residues. Trimming left V 2 bases short and J 7 bases short, with 9 bases between. Germline CDR1 DFQATT, CDR2 SNEGSKA (reference sequence). The CDR3 here is CSARFSEEQYF. The CDR3 DNA follows: TGCAGTGCTAGATTCTCTGAGGAGCAGTACTTC.

The rearrangement links TRBV29-1 to TRBJ2-5, with TRBD2 matching over 12 bases. Losses at the gene ends were 6 bases for V and 6 bases for J; bases not matched to a gene: 17. CDR3 length: 17 residues. Per the germline V gene, CDR1 is SQVTM and CDR2 is ANQGSEA. Here the CDR3 DNA reads TGCAGCGTAAGGGACAGTAGACTAGCGGGGGTACTCCAGACCCAGTACTTC. Its translation is CSVRDSRLAGVLQTQYF.

V and J are TRBV20-1 and TRBJ1-4; 7 bases are shared with TRBD1. V was clipped by 6 bases and J by 7 bases; unmatched bases: 8. Germline V lookup: CDR1 DFQATT, CDR2 SNEGSKA (reference sequence). This CDR3 is built from 13 residues. This chain's CDR3 is CSAPNRGGEKLFF. CDR3 DNA: TGCAGTGCCCCAAACAGGGGTGGTGAAAAACTGTTTTTT.